This T cell receptor (beta chain) stems from a study of Ad26.COV2.S vaccination and SARS-CoV-2 variants. Study as a whole: Participant was drawn from the COV1001 Ad26.COV2.S trial arm. Each vaccinee took Ad26.COV2.S intramuscularly, once or twice 56 days apart.

Findings and limits, study-wide: Substantial post-vaccination breadth of spike-specific CD8+ and CD4+ T cell responses was reported. Vaccine and placebo recipients had comparable breadth of non-spike TCRs.

The sample's treatment: about 20 received Ad26.COV2.S at low or high dose, single or two shots; about 5 received placebo; per-sample allocation not given. At day 63 after the first vaccine or placebo injection, samples were drawn. J gave up 7 bases and V 3 bases, and 2 bases lay outside the gene matches. Looked up from germline, CDR1 is GTSNPN and CDR2 is SVGIG (reference sequence). This CDR3 has 13 amino acids. Some clones are missing from TCRdb's copy, which holds only in-frame ones; the method was immunoSEQ multiplex PCR. This sample has roughly 380,000 clones, with more than 75% found just once. As regards this clone: Its antigen is undetermined. The same CDR3 arises from other DNA sequences in this sample as well.

Source: peripheral blood, taken in a trial of Ad26.COV2.S vaccine versus placebo. The TCR comes from a person aged 18-65 years who received the Ad26.COV2.S COVID-19 vaccine or a placebo. This chain joins TRBV30 and TRBJ1-5, with 11 positions matching TRBD1. CDR3 DNA: TGTGCCTGGAGCGGGGACAGGGGGCAGCCCCAGCATTTT. Its translation: CAWSGDRGQPQHF. The full variable domain, in which reference TRBV30 and TRBJ1-5 provide the parts outside the CDR3, is SQTIHQWPATLVQPVGSPLSLECTVEGTSNPNLYWYRQAAGRGLQLLFYSVGIGQISSEVPQNLSASRPQDRQFILSSKKLLLSDSGFYLCAWSGDRGQPQHFGDGTRLSIL.